Following are 6 T cell receptor beta chains from one sample sequenced in a study of blood T cells in healthy people across ages. A second PCR of roughly 7 to 11 cycles used a sample-barcoded 5' primer and a J-beta primer mix. TCRdb analysed the 5' RACE reads with MiXCR anew, one entry per CDR3 protein. Of more than 800,000 distinct CDR3 sequences in the sample, 35% to 55% were seen once. Sequencing was performed on blood. All receptors derive from a woman aged 55-70 years in good health.

The rearrangement joins TRBV2 to TRBJ2-4, with TRBD1 matching over 7 bases. This CDR3 comprises 10 residues. The junction had 5 bases not matched to a gene; V was cut back by 6 bases and J by 15 bases. The germline V gene has CDR1 SNHLY and CDR2 FYNNEI. The CDR3 is CASSGQALYF. The CDR3 nucleotides are TGTGCCAGCAGCGGACAGGCGTTGTACTTC.

The chain has TRBV5-1 and TRBJ2-5, with a weak D call TRBD1 (6 bases). V shed 6 bases and J shed 1 base, with 13 bases lying between them. This CDR3 has 14 amino acids. Germline loops: CDR1 SGHRS, CDR2 YFSETQ. The CDR3 nucleotides read TGCGCCAGCACCAAAGACAGGTTCCAAGAGACCCAGTACTTC. Translation: CASTKDRFQETQYF.

This clonotype was observed many times. The CDR3 region has the DNA TGTGCCAGCAGCCAGGGACTAGCTGTGGGGGAAGAGACCCAGTACTTC. Translating gives CASSQGLAVGEETQYF. The rearrangement uses TRBV4-2 and TRBJ2-5; TRBD2 aligns across 9 bases. V lost 3 bases and J lost 3; bases outside the gene matches: 8. The CDR3 length is 16 residues. Germline V CDR1 and CDR2: LGHNA, YNFKEQ.

The chain joins TRBV7-3 to TRBJ2-3, with TRBD1 matching 7 bases. The CDR3 sequence is 14 residues long. The V gene's germline CDR1 is SGHTA and CDR2 FQGTGA. V lost 1 base and J lost 7; bases outside the gene matches: 5. CDR3 nucleotides: TGTGCCAGCAGCTTAAACAGGGACAGCTATACGCAGTATTTT. It specifies CASSLNRDSYTQYF.

This chain links TRBV11-1 with TRBJ2-1; 7 positions match TRBD2. Unmatched junction bases numbered 14, after V lost 5 bases and J lost 4 bases. CDR1 is SGHAT and CDR2 is FQDESV in the germline V gene (reference sequence). This CDR3 comprises 17 residues. The CDR3 reads CASSPEWASGPYNEQFF. CDR3 nucleotides: TGTGCCAGCAGCCCCGAGTGGGCTAGCGGCCCATACAATGAGCAGTTCTTC.

This clonotype occurred a few times. The chain is built from TRBV6-5 and TRBJ1-2; TRBD1 might be the D (6 bases). Trimming left V 7 bases short and J 10 bases short, with 19 bases between. The germline gives CDR1 MNHEY, CDR2 SVGAGI. CDR3 length equals 13 residues. The chain's CDR3 is CASTGGQGASYTF. In DNA, the CDR3 is TGTGCCAGCACCGGGGGGCAGGGCGCGTCCTACACCTTC.